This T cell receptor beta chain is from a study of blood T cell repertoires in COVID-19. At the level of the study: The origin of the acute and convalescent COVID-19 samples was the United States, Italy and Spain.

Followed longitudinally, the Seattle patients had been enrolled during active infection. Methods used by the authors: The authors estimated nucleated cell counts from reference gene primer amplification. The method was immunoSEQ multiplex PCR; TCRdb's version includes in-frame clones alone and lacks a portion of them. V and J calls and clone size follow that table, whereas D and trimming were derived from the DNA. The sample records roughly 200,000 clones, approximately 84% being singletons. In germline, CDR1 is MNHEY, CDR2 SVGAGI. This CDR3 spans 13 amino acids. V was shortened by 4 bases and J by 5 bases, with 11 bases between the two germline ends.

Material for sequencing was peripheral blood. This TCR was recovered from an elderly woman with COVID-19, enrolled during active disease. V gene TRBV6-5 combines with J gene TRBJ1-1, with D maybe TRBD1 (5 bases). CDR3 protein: CASSFPGGTEAFF. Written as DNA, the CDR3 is TGTGCCAGCAGTTTCCCTGGGGGGACTGAAGCTTTCTTT.